This TCR beta chain was identified in a study of OX40 agonist ivuxolimab in advanced cancers. Comments on this clone: The antigen remains unidentified.

Germline V lookup: CDR1 SGHAT, CDR2 FQNNGV. Unmatched junction bases numbered 5, after V lost 5 bases and J lost 4 bases. This CDR3 contains 14 residues. General study results and limits: Researchers report that CD8+ T cells had, on average, more expanded clones than CD4+.

The table came from immunoSEQ multiplex PCR; TCRdb's copy has only in-frame clones and leaves some out. The top ten clones hold around 13% of a sample with more than 35,000 clones, less than 80% of them seen once. With autoimmune disease history or systemic immunosuppression, patients were excluded. The TCR comes from an adult with an advanced solid tumor such as melanoma, head and neck, liver or kidney cancer. The sequencing used CD4+ or CD8+ T cells sorted from blood, collected in a trial of the OX40 agonist ivuxolimab. The chain is built from TRBV11-2 and TRBJ2-7, with 10 nucleotides matching TRBD1. CDR3 residues: CASSGPGQGYEQYF. CDR3 DNA: TGTGCCAGCAGCGGACCGGGACAGGGGTACGAGCAGTACTTC.